Below, 17 T cell receptor beta chains from the same sample are listed, as sequenced in a study of blood T cell repertoires in COVID-19. Assay used: immunoSEQ multiplex PCR; TCRdb lists only in-frame clones, some missing. The sample contains tens of thousands of clones, almost 85% of which appear only once. Sequenced input: peripheral blood. The receptors stem from a human donor in a cohort sampled during active COVID-19.

This chain uses TRBV27 with TRBJ2-2; 11 bases are a match to TRBD1. J lost 5 bases, V lost 5 bases, and 4 bases had no gene match. Germline V gene data show CDR1 as MNHEY and CDR2 as SMNVEV (reference sequence). The CDR3 spans 15 residues. The CDR3 nucleotides read TGTGCCAGCAGTACCCGGGACAGGGGGACCGGGGAGCTGTTTTTT. The encoded protein is CASSTRDRGTGELFF.

This clone appeared a single time. This chain uses TRBV27 with TRBJ2-1; weak D call: TRBD1 (5 bases). V dropped 5 bases and J dropped 8 bases, with 16 bases sitting between them. Germline CDR1 is MNHEY and CDR2 is SMNVEV (reference sequence). CDR3 length: 14 residues. The DNA for the CDR3 is TGTGCCAGCAGTCCCCTCCGACAGACTGATGAGCAGTTCTTC. Translation: CASSPLRQTDEQFF.

This clone was seen a handful of times. The chain employs TRBV5-1 and TRBJ2-1, with TRBD2 identical over 12 bases. CDR3 length equals 15 residues. Germline CDR1 and CDR2: SGHRS and YFSETQ. With 6 bases clipped from V and 8 bases from J, the junction kept 9 bases outside the gene matches. As DNA, the CDR3 is TGCGCCAGCAAGATAAGACTAGCGGGAGTGGATGAGCAGTTCTTC. Translation gives CASKIRLAGVDEQFF.

The chain carries TRBV28 and TRBJ2-5, with 9 bases fitting TRBD1. The V segment lost 1 base and the J segment 2 bases; nucleotides outside the gene matches: 2. The CDR3 sequence is 15 residues long. Per the germline V gene, CDR1 is MDHEN and CDR2 is SYDVKM. The CDR3 loop is CASSLSQGAQETQYF. The CDR3 nucleotides are TGTGCCAGCAGTTTATCACAGGGGGCTCAAGAGACCCAGTACTTC.

This clone was seen a few times. This chain connects TRBV28 to TRBJ2-1, with D perhaps TRBD2 (6 bases). With 3 bases removed from V and 5 bases from J, the gap between germline ends came to 14 bases. Germline V lookup: CDR1 MDHEN, CDR2 SYDVKM. The CDR3 consists of 15 residues. The CDR3 loop reads CASSFIGSRDNEQFF. CDR3 nucleotide sequence: TGTGCCAGCAGTTTTATCGGGAGTAGGGACAATGAGCAGTTCTTC.

This rearrangement joins TRBV30 to TRBJ2-2; D unresolved. This CDR3 is 12 amino acids long. Germline lookup yields CDR1 GTSNPN and CDR2 SVGIG (reference sequence). Trimming cost V 3 bases and J 10 bases, with 12 bases left between them. The CDR3 spells CAWSRFRSELFF. Written as DNA, the CDR3 is TGTGCCTGGAGCCGTTTTAGATCGGAGCTGTTTTTT.

On this clone: A read error may account for a junction end that differs from germline. The V gene is TRBV5-6, the J gene TRBJ1-5; TRBD1 matches 12 bases. Germline CDR1 reads SGHDT; CDR2 reads YYEEEE. CDR3 length: 15 amino acids. CDR3 protein: CASSDGTGGKQPQHF. The CDR3 DNA reads as TGTGCCAGCAGCGACGGGACAGGGGGCAAACAGCCCCAGCATTTT. The variable domain in full, completed from reference TRBV5-6 and TRBJ1-5, reads DAGVTQSPTHLIKTRGQQVTLRCSPKSGHDTVSWYQQALGQGPQFIFQYYEEEERQRGNFPDRFSGHQFPNYSSELNVNALLLGDSALYLCASSDGTGGKQPQHFGDGTRLSIL.

The chain employs TRBV27 and TRBJ1-1, with D possibly being TRBD1 (6 bases). The CDR3 covers 15 residues. CDR1 and CDR2 from the germline V gene are MNHEY and SMNVEV (reference sequence). The V and J ends lost 5 bases and 6 bases respectively, with 19 bases between them. Written as DNA, the CDR3 is TGTGCCAGCAGTGTGGGAGGGGGGTATAAGGCTGAAGCTTTCTTT. Translating gives CASSVGGGYKAEAFF.

The chain couples TRBV28 to TRBJ2-7; a weak D match, TRBD1 (6 bases). CDR1 MDHEN and CDR2 SYDVKM come from the germline V gene. V was shortened by 4 bases and J by 3 bases, with 22 bases between the two germline ends. This CDR3 spans 17 amino acids. CDR3 sequence reads: CASSSQTGPSYFYEQYF. In nucleotides, the CDR3 is TGTGCCAGCAGTTCCCAAACAGGGCCCTCCTATTTCTACGAGCAGTACTTC.

This chain connects TRBV6-2 or TRBV6-3 to TRBJ2-7; D is ambiguous. Germline V lookup: CDR1 MNHEY, CDR2 SVGEGT. CDR3 length: 11 residues. V was shortened by 6 bases and J by 2 bases, with 5 bases between the two germline ends. Here the CDR3 reads CASSSAYEQYF. DNA for the CDR3: TGTGCCAGCAGCTCAGCCTACGAGCAGTACTTC.

This clone turned up a few times. Other nucleotide sequences from this sample produce the same CDR3. The chain has TRBV19 and TRBJ1-1, with D possibly matching TRBD1 (6 bases). The CDR3 is made up of 13 amino acids. The germline gives CDR1 LNHDA, CDR2 SQIVND (reference sequence). Between the trimmed V and J ends, which lost 6 bases and 4 bases, there was a span of 12 bases. The CDR3 DNA reads TGTGCCAGTAGCCTCCAGGGGAGCACTGAAGCTTTCTTT. Its translation: CASSLQGSTEAFF.

The V and J genes are TRBV5-1 and TRBJ2-5; 9 nucleotides line up with TRBD1. Trimming cost V 4 bases and J 5 bases; bases outside gene matches: 9. The CDR3 is 15 amino acids. The germline V gene encodes CDR1 SGHRS and CDR2 YFSETQ. Here the CDR3 reads CASSLQDRGEETQYF. As DNA, the CDR3 is TGCGCCAGCAGCCTACAGGACAGGGGAGAGGAGACCCAGTACTTC.

The chain uses TRBV27 and TRBJ2-6; 11 bases align to TRBD2. This CDR3 comprises 20 residues. In germline, CDR1 is MNHEY, CDR2 SMNVEV (reference sequence). With 2 bases clipped from V and 0 bases from J, the junction kept 9 bases outside the gene matches. CDR3: CASSLGGFLAGGSGANVLTF. In DNA form, the CDR3 reads TGTGCCAGCAGTTTAGGCGGGTTCCTAGCGGGAGGCTCTGGGGCCAACGTCCTGACTTTC.

The count of this clone is one. The chain uses TRBV10-3 and TRBJ2-5; 8 bases agree with TRBD1. Germline V gives CDR1 ENHRY, CDR2 SYGVKD. V lost 8 bases and J lost 5; bases outside the gene matches: 4. CDR3 length: 12 residues. Here the CDR3 reads CAIGDRWETQYF. CDR3 in DNA: TGTGCCATCGGGGACAGGTGGGAGACCCAGTACTTC.

This rearrangement joins TRBV12-2 to TRBJ2-7; TRBD2 is taken as the D call from the table, unchecked against the DNA. TRBV12-2 is shown as a pseudogene. The length of the CDR3 is 19 residues. For the CDR3, the DNA is TGTGCAAGTCGCTTAGCGCTGGCTAGCGGGAAGTGGCACTCCTACGAGCAGTACTTC. It encodes CASRLALASGKWHSYEQYF.

The gene calls are TRBV5-4 and TRBJ1-3, with no clear D. The CDR3 is made up of 16 amino acids. V lost 0 bases and J 0 bases, leaving 10 bases between the germline ends. CDR1 and CDR2 (germline): SGHNT, YYREEE (reference sequence). The CDR3 here is CASSLATGSSGNTIYF. CDR3 DNA sequence: TGTGCCAGCAGCTTGGCCACCGGTTCCTCTGGAAACACCATATATTTT.

The J gene is TRBJ2-5, the V gene TRBV14, with TRBD2 identical over 7 bases. V lost 0 bases and J lost 5; bases outside the gene matches: 15. CDR1 is SGHDN and CDR2 is FVKESK in the germline V gene. CDR3 length equals 18 residues. The CDR3 DNA is TGTGCCAGCAGCCAAGAGAAGGGGTTTGCGGGAGTGCCTGAGACCCAGTACTTC. Its protein is CASSQEKGFAGVPETQYF.